Listed below are T cell receptor beta chains from one sample, sequenced in a study of control samples from healthy donors and cancer patients. Method: immunoSEQ multiplex PCR; TCRdb's copy keeps in-frame clones and lacks some. The sample consists of 65,000 to 100,000 clones, 75% to 95% of them appearing once. Sequenced material: blood. These TCRs come from a middle-aged man in good health. Each CDR3 is given without its conserved first and last residue. Fields, in order: V gene, J gene, CDR3 protein.

V gene: TRBV3-1/TRBV3-2
J gene: TRBJ1-1
CDR3 protein: ASSQALGGVTEAF

V gene: TRBV2
J gene: TRBJ2-3
CDR3 protein: ASSETVGLAGLTDTQY

V gene: TRBV19
J gene: TRBJ1-6
CDR3 protein: ASGDSRPPLH

V gene: TRBV19
J gene: TRBJ1-2
CDR3 protein: ASARYNYGYT

V gene: TRBV27
J gene: TRBJ1-6
CDR3 protein: ASSLRAVPNSPLH

V gene: TRBV9
J gene: TRBJ1-5
CDR3 protein: ASSVSDSDQPQH

V gene: TRBV3-1/TRBV3-2
J gene: TRBJ2-1
CDR3 protein: ASSQQGGRNEQF

V gene: TRBV24-1
J gene: TRBJ2-3
CDR3 protein: ATSDSIRADTQY

V gene: TRBV3-1/TRBV3-2
J gene: TRBJ2-7
CDR3 protein: ASSQMTGGFYEQY

V gene: TRBV3-1/TRBV3-2
J gene: TRBJ1-6
CDR3 protein: ASSQVRVSSSTGSPLH

V gene: TRBV5-4
J gene: TRBJ1-2
CDR3 protein: ASSLGTGSGGYT

V gene: TRBV6-5
J gene: TRBJ1-1
CDR3 protein: ASRGGVNTEAF

V gene: TRBV9
J gene: TRBJ1-3
CDR3 protein: ASSVEENTIY

V gene: TRBV6-5
J gene: TRBJ2-4
CDR3 protein: ASSLQGAGNIQY

V gene: TRBV2
J gene: TRBJ1-2
CDR3 protein: ASSAQKDYGYT

V gene: TRBV30
J gene: TRBJ2-7
CDR3 protein: AWSSATGVYEQY

V gene: TRBV27
J gene: TRBJ1-5
CDR3 protein: ASSGRTGEGQPQH

V gene: TRBV30
J gene: TRBJ2-1
CDR3 protein: AWSFGTSYNEQF

V gene: TRBV10-2
J gene: TRBJ2-2
CDR3 protein: ASSEGEKSGELF

V gene: TRBV27
J gene: TRBJ1-4
CDR3 protein: ASSRYRDRWEKLF

V gene: TRBV27
J gene: TRBJ1-4
CDR3 protein: ASSSSPDIRLLF

V gene: TRBV5-1
J gene: TRBJ1-1
CDR3 protein: ASSLAQGFEAF